This T cell receptor beta chain was identified in a study of identical twins. Germline V CDR1 and CDR2: SEHNR, FQNEAQ (reference sequence). V lost 2 bases and J 2 bases, leaving 10 bases between the germline ends. The CDR3 loop spans 14 amino acids. TCRdb re-analysed the 5' RACE reads in MiXCR, keeping a single row per CDR3 protein. This sample has about 660,000 distinct CDR3 sequences, with around 8.6% found just once. This clonotype was observed at least ten times. The same specimen was also included in a second study, on yellow fever vaccine responses in identical twins.

Sequencing was carried out using PBMCs. This chain uses TRBV7-9 with TRBJ2-7, with D unresolved. The origin of this receptor is a woman between 18 and 29 years old in good health. The CDR3 region has the DNA TGTGCCAGCAGCTTAACCATAGGTCCCTACGAGCAGTACTTC. Translated: CASSLTIGPYEQYF.